One sample yielded the 18 T cell receptor beta chains listed below, sequenced in a study of blood T cell repertoires in COVID-19. This table comes from immunoSEQ multiplex PCR, and its TCRdb copy is limited to in-frame clones, with some not included. The sample includes more than 100,000 clones, over 70% of them seen just once. The material sequenced was peripheral blood. These receptors were obtained from a woman in her 70s with acute or convalescent COVID-19.

The rearrangement uses TRBV6-5 and TRBJ1-1; maybe TRBD1 (5 bases). The germline V gene has CDR1 MNHEY and CDR2 SVGAGI. V lost 5 bases to trimming and J lost 2 bases, with 15 bases between them. This CDR3 spans 15 amino acids. CDR3 loop: CASSRNYQGNTEAFF. The CDR3 coding sequence is TGTGCCAGCAGTCGCAATTATCAGGGTAACACTGAAGCTTTCTTT.

The chain couples TRBV25-1 to TRBJ1-5; D might be TRBD1 (5 bases). Germline-derived CDR1 and CDR2 are MGHDK and SYGVNS. Deletions cut 7 bases from V and 5 bases from J, with 9 bases between. The CDR3 is 12 amino acids. CDR3 sequence reads: CASNQGDQPQHF. CDR3 DNA sequence: TGTGCCAGCAATCAGGGTGATCAGCCCCAGCATTTT. Using reference TRBV25-1 and TRBJ1-5 for the parts outside the CDR3, the full variable domain is EADIYQTPRYLVIGTGKKITLECSQTMGHDKMYWYQQDPGMELHLIHYSYGVNSTEKGDLSSESTVSRIRTEHFPLTLESARPSHTSQYLCASNQGDQPQHFGDGTRLSIL.

The chain recombines TRBV5-5 with TRBJ2-2; 10 bases line up with TRBD1. Germline CDR1 reads SGHKS; CDR2 reads YYEKEE (reference sequence). V lost 4 bases and J lost 4; bases outside the gene matches: 7. CDR3 length: 16 residues. The CDR3 loop is CASSLRQGAFTGELFF. CDR3 nucleotides: TGTGCCAGCAGCCTCCGACAGGGGGCGTTCACCGGGGAGCTGTTTTTT.

This clone was seen just once. The chain has TRBV7-6 and TRBJ2-3; perhaps TRBD2 as D (6 bases). Germline assignment: CDR1 SGHVS and CDR2 FNYEAQ. This CDR3 comprises 16 residues. Trimming stripped 1 base from V and 1 base from J, with 12 bases between. CDR3 sequence reads: CASSLVAPGGTDTQYF. For the CDR3, the DNA is TGTGCCAGCAGCTTAGTAGCCCCGGGGGGCACAGATACGCAGTATTTT.

The chain joins TRBV27 to TRBJ1-4, with TRBD1 matching 9 bases. CDR3 length: 21 residues. V lost 4 bases to trimming and J lost 1 base; unmatched junction nucleotides: 19. CDR1 and CDR2 from the germline V gene are MNHEY and SMNVEV (reference sequence). The CDR3 nucleotides are TGTGCCAGCAGTTCATATTCGGGGGGGACAGGGATGATGGGAACTAATGAAAAACTGTTTTTT. Encoded protein: CASSSYSGGTGMMGTNEKLFF.

The chain recombines TRBV15 with TRBJ2-5; possibly TRBD2 for D (6 bases). The CDR3 covers 15 residues. The germline V gene has CDR1 LNHNV and CDR2 YYDKDF (reference sequence). Between the trimmed V and J ends, which lost 3 bases and 1 base, there was a span of 12 bases. CDR3 coding DNA: TGTGCCACCAGCAGGGTGGGCGGGGCCCAAGAGACCCAGTACTTC. Its protein product is CATSRVGGAQETQYF. The full variable domain, rest sourced from reference TRBV15 and TRBJ2-5, is DAMVIQNPRYQVTQFGKPVTLSCSQTLNHNVMYWYQQKSSQAPKLLFHYYDKDFNNEADTPDNFQSRRPNTSFCFLDIRSPGLGDTAMYLCATSRVGGAQETQYFGPGTRLLVL.

This chain connects TRBV4-1 to TRBJ2-1, with D possibly TRBD2 on 5 matching bases. Germline loops: CDR1 MGHRA, CDR2 YSYEKL. The CDR3 sequence is 16 residues long. Trimming removed 5 bases from V and 5 bases from J, with 19 bases in between. The CDR3 here is CASSSHMRAANNEQFF. CDR3 nucleotides: TGCGCCAGCAGCTCCCACATGAGGGCAGCTAACAATGAGCAGTTCTTC.

The V gene is TRBV28, the J gene TRBJ1-5; D remains ambiguous. Germline V lookup: CDR1 MDHEN, CDR2 SYDVKM. The CDR3 consists of 13 residues. The V and J ends lost 4 bases and 11 bases respectively, with 15 bases between them. CDR3 DNA: TGTGCCAGCAGTTATGGAGTGATCACGGCCCAGCATTTT. Protein sequence: CASSYGVITAQHF. Full variable domain (remainder filled in from reference TRBV28 and TRBJ1-5): DVKVTQSSRYLVKRTGEKVFLECVQDMDHENMFWYRQDPGLGLRLIYFSYDVKMKEKGDIPEGYSVSREKKERFSLILESASTNQTSMYLCASSYGVITAQHFGDGTRLSIL.

The chain carries TRBV9 and TRBJ2-7; a possible D gene is TRBD1 (5 bases). This CDR3 contains 15 residues. V shed 0 bases and J shed 3 bases, with 13 bases lying between them. Germline CDR1 and CDR2: SGDLS and YYNGEE. In nucleotides, the CDR3 is TGTGCCAGCAGCGTAGGTAGAACGCAGGGCTACGAGCAGTACTTC. Protein: CASSVGRTQGYEQYF.

The V call is TRBV20-1, the J call TRBJ2-5, with 7 bases fitting TRBD1. Germline V gene sequence: CDR1 DFQATT, CDR2 SNEGSKA (reference sequence). The CDR3 is made up of 11 amino acids. Trimming cost V 7 bases and J 2 bases; bases outside gene matches: 1. The CDR3 loop reads CSGQGQETQYF. Here the CDR3 DNA reads TGCAGTGGACAGGGTCAAGAGACCCAGTACTTC.

The chain combines TRBV11-3 with TRBJ1-1; D may be TRBD1 (6 bases). This CDR3 comprises 17 residues. V was cut by 5 bases and J by 0 bases, with 19 bases left in between. Germline CDR1 and CDR2: SGHNT and YENEEA. In DNA, the CDR3 is TGTGCCAGCAGCCCCCTCCCCCTGACAGGTATGAACACTGAAGCTTTCTTT. Residues: CASSPLPLTGMNTEAFF.

The chain joins TRBV19 to TRBJ1-3; 8 nucleotides align to TRBD1. CDR1 LNHDA and CDR2 SQIVND come from the germline V gene (reference sequence). The V gene end was trimmed by 11 bases and the J gene end by 2 bases; junction bases not matched to a gene: 11. The CDR3 covers 15 residues. The chain's CDR3 is CACQGQERTGNTIYF. CDR3 bases: TGTGCCTGCCAGGGACAGGAGAGGACTGGAAACACCATATATTTT.

The chain combines TRBV4-1 with TRBJ2-6, with 9 bases aligning to TRBD1. The CDR3 runs to 18 residues. The V and J ends lost 4 bases and 0 bases, in that order; junction bases with no gene match: 7. Germline V gene sequence: CDR1 MGHRA, CDR2 YSYEKL. CDR3 coding DNA: TGCGCCAGCAGCCCCCGGGGGACAGGGCGCTCTGGGGCCAACGTCCTGACTTTC. The encoded protein is CASSPRGTGRSGANVLTF.

CDR3: CASMGGGELFF. In nucleotides, the CDR3 is TGTGCCAGCATGGGGGGCGGGGAGCTGTTTTTT. The gene calls are TRBV2 and TRBJ2-2; TRBD2 might be the D (6 bases). This CDR3 comprises 11 residues. CDR1 and CDR2 (germline): SNHLY, FYNNEI. Trimming took 7 bases from V and 7 from J, leaving 7 bases between them.

This chain connects TRBV24-1 to TRBJ2-5; tentative D call: TRBD2 (6 bases). The length of the CDR3 is 18 residues. The V gene's germline CDR1 is KGHDR and CDR2 SFDVKD. Trimming removed 1 base from V and 10 bases from J, with 27 bases in between. Here the CDR3 DNA reads TGTGCCACCAGTGATTTTCGGTTCGGCGGGACGGCCCCACAAGGCCAGTACTTC. This translates into CATSDFRFGGTAPQGQYF.

The chain has TRBV4-1 and TRBJ1-3; 9 nucleotides agree with TRBD1. Per germline, CDR1 MGHRA and CDR2 YSYEKL. Unmatched junction bases numbered 9, after V lost 0 bases and J lost 6 bases. The CDR3 runs 17 residues. CDR3 in DNA: TGCGCCAGCAGCCAAGATGCCGGGACAGGGTTTTTAAACACCATATATTTT. Protein product: CASSQDAGTGFLNTIYF.

The rearrangement uses TRBV2 and TRBJ2-7; 9 bases line up with TRBD2. The CDR3 length is 15 residues. Germline trimming cut 10 bases from V and 3 bases from J; bases unmatched to any gene: 13. CDR1 is SNHLY and CDR2 is FYNNEI in the germline V gene. The CDR3 region has the DNA TGTGCCACCTCAGCGGGGGGCCCGCTCTACTACGAGCAGTACTTC. It codes for CATSAGGPLYYEQYF.

This clone was found once. The V gene is TRBV27, the J gene TRBJ2-1, with a tentative D call TRBD1 (5 bases). Trimming shortened V by 0 bases and J by 3 bases, and 12 bases separated the two germline ends. Germline CDR1 reads MNHEY; CDR2 reads SMNVEV (reference sequence). The length of the CDR3 is 16 residues. The CDR3 reads CASSLSTQANYNEQFF. The CDR3 DNA reads TGTGCCAGCAGTTTATCGACACAGGCCAACTACAATGAGCAGTTCTTC.